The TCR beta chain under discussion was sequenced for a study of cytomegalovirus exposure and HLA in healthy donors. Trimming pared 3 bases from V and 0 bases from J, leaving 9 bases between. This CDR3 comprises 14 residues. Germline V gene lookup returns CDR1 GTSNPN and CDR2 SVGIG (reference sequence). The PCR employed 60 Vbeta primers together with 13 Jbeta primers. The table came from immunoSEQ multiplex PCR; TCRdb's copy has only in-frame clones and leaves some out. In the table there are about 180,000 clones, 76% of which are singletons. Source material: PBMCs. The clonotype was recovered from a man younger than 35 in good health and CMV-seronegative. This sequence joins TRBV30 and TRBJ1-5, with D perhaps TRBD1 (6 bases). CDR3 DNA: TGTGCCTGGAGCGGGGACAATAGCAATCAGCCCCAGCATTTT. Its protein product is CAWSGDNSNQPQHF.